Described below is a single T cell receptor beta chain sequence and its context. The antigen is unknown. TCRdb used MiXCR to reprocess the reads, holding one entry per CDR3 protein. This table has 110,000 to 150,000 distinct CDR3 sequences, approximately 30% appearing once. Germline CDR1 MNHEY, CDR2 SMNVEV (reference sequence). With V trimmed by 5 bases and J by 4 bases, 10 bases remained unmatched. The CDR3 covers 15 residues. This sample was taken from a study of T cell repertoires in cytomegalovirus infection. Across the whole study: CMV infection together with matching HLA type was indicated by public TCR beta signatures.

Study-wide findings and caveats: Dominating the ex vivo response were TCR beta clonotypes that were CMV-specific and HLA-C-restricted. Summed public TCR beta family frequency identified CMV carriers bearing the relevant HLA.

The clonotype was recovered from a human donor in good health (CMV status not recorded). Some clones in this sample may be carry-over from other donors' samples. This specimen was CD8+ T cells from cultured PBMCs, taken from culture after CMV antigen stimulation. The gene calls are TRBV27 and TRBJ2-5, with TRBD1 identical over 7 bases. In DNA form, the CDR3 reads TGTGCCAGCAGTCGACAGGGATTTTCGCGAGAGACCCAGTACTTC. It codes for CASSRQGFSRETQYF.